This T cell receptor beta chain was identified during a study of cytotoxic CD8 clonotypes in ibrutinib-treated CLL. Study-wide background: Among patients, approximately 25 responded partially and 2 completely; roughly 14 then stayed remitted and roughly 12 progressed after median approximately 72 months.

The germline V gene has CDR1 MGHRA and CDR2 YSYEKL. The V and J ends lost 1 base and 0 bases respectively, with 11 bases between them. This CDR3 region has 16 residues. Broader study findings: Public clonotypes were uncommon and contracted or stayed stable on treatment. Baseline clonality was higher than in age-matched healthy donors and moved in step with circulating CD8+ T-cell counts.

A 1 in 200,000 to 1 in 1 million T cell depth was the sequencing target. Only in-frame clones appear in the TCRdb table, and some are missing; sequencing was by immunoSEQ multiplex PCR. This sample has approximately 140,000 clones, with 77% found just once. Ten or more counts support this clone. Its antigen is still unknown. The specimen comprised PBMCs, sampled after 12 months of ibrutinib treatment. This rearrangement joins TRBV4-1 to TRBJ2-3, with D tentatively TRBD2 (6 bases). This receptor was obtained from a human donor with chronic lymphocytic leukemia. DNA for the CDR3: TGCGCCAGCAGCCAAGGTAGCGGATCTAGCACAGATACGCAGTATTTT. It codes for CASSQGSGSSTDTQYF.